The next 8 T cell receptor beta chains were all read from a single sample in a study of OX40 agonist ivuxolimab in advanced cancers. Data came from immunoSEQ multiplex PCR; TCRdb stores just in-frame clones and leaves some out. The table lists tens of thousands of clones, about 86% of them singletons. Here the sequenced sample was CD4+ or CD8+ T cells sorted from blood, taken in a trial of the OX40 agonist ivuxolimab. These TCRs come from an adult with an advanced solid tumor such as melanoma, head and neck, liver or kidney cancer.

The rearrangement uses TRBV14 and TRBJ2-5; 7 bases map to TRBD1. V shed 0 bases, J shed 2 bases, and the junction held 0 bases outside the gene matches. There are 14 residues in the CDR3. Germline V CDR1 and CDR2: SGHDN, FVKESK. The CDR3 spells CASSQEGQQETQYF. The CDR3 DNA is TGTGCCAGCAGCCAAGAGGGACAGCAAGAGACCCAGTACTTC.

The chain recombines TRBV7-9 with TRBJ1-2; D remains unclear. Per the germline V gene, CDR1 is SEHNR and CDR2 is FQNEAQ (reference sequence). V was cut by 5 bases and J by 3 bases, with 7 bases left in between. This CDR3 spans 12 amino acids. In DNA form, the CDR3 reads TGTGCCAGCAGCCGAGTTGACTATGGCTACACCTTC. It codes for CASSRVDYGYTF.

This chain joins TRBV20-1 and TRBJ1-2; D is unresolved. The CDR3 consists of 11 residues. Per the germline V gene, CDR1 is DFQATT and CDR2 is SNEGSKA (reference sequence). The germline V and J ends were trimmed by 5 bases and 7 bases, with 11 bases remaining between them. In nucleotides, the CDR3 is TGCAGTGCTCGCGGGATTCTTGGCTACACCTTC. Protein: CSARGILGYTF.

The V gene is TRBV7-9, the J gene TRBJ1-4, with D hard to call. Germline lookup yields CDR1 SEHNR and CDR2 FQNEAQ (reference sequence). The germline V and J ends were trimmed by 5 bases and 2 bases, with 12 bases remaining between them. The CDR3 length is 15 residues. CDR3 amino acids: CASSPLLATNEKLFF. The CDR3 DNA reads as TGTGCCAGCAGCCCCCTCCTCGCGACTAATGAAAAACTGTTTTTT.

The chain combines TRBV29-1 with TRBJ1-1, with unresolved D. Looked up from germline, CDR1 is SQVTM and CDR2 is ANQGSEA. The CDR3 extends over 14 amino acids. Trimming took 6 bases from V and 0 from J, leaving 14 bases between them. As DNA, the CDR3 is TGCAGCGTGGTGAGACGGAGCCTGAACACTGAAGCTTTCTTT. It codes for CSVVRRSLNTEAFF.

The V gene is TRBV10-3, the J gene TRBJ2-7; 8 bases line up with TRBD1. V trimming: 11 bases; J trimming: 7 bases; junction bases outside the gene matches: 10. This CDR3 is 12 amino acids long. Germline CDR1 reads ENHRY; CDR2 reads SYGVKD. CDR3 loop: CAGGQDAWEQYF. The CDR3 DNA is TGTGCCGGGGGACAGGATGCGTGGGAGCAGTACTTC.

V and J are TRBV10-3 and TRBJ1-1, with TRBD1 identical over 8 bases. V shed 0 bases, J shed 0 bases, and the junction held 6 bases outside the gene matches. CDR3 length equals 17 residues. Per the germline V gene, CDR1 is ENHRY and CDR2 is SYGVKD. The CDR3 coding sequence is TGTGCCATCAGTGAGTCAGCCAGGGGGCAGCTGAACACTGAAGCTTTCTTT. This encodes CAISESARGQLNTEAFF.

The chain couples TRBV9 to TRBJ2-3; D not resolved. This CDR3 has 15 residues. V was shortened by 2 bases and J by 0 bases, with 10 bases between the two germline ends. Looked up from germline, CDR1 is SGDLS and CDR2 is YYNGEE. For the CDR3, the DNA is TGTGCCAGCAGCGTGATGGGGATTAGCACAGATACGCAGTATTTT. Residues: CASSVMGISTDTQYF. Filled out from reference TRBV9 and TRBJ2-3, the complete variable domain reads DSGVTQTPKHLITATGQRVTLRCSPRSGDLSVYWYQQSLDQGLQFLIQYYNGEERAKGNILERFSAQQFPDLHSELNLSSLELGDSALYFCASSVMGISTDTQYFGPGTRLTVL.